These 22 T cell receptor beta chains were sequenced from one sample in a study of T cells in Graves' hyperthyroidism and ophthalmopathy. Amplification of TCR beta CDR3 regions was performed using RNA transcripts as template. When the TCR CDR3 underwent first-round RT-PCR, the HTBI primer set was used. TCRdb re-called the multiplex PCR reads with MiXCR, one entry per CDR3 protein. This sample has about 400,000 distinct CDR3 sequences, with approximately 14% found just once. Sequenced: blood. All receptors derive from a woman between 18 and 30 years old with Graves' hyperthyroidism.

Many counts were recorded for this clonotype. CDR3 DNA sequence: TGTGCCAGCAGTTTAAACAGGGCCTATGGCTACACCTTC. Protein sequence: CASSLNRAYGYTF. V is TRBV27 and J is TRBJ1-2; TRBD1 is a possible D gene (6 bases). The V and J ends lost 2 bases and 4 bases respectively, with 8 bases between them. From germline, CDR1 is MNHEY and CDR2 SMNVEV (reference sequence). CDR3 length equals 13 residues.

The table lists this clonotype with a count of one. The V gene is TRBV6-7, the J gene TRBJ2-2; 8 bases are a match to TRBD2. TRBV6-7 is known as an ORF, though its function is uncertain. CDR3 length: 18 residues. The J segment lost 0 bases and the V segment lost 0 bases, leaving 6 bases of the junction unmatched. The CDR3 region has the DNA TGTGCCAGCAGTTACTCGTCCAGCGGGAGTACGAACACCGGGGAGCTGTTTTTT. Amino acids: CASSYSSSGSTNTGELFF.

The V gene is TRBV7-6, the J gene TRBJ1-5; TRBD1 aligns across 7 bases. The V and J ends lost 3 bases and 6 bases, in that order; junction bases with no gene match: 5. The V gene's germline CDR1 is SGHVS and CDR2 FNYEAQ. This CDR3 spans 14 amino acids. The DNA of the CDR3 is TGTGCCAGCAGCTTGCGAGGGGGCGGTCAGCCCCAGCATTTT. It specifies CASSLRGGGQPQHF.

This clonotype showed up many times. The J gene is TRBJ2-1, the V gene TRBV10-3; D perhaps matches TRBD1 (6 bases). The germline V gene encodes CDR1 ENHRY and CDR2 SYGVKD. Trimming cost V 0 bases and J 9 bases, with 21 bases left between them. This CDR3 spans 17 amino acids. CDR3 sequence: CAISESTGTRADTEQFF. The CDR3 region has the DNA TGTGCCATCAGTGAGTCTACCGGGACAAGGGCCGACACTGAGCAGTTCTTC.

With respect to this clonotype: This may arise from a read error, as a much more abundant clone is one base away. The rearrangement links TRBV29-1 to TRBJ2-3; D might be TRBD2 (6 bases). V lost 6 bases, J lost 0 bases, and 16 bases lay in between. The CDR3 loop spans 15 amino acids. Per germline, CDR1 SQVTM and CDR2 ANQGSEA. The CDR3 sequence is CSVVLASESTDTQYF. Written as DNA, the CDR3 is TGCAGCGTCGTCCTAGCTAGCGAAAGCACAGATACGCAGTATTTT.

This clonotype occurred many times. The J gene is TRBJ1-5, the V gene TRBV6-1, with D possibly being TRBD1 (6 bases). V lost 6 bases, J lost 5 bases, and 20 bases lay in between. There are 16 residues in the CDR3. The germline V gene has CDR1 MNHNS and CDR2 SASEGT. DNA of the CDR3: TGTGCCAGCAGGAAAAGAGTAGGGGGGGGATATCAGCCCCAGCATTTT. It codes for CASRKRVGGGYQPQHF.

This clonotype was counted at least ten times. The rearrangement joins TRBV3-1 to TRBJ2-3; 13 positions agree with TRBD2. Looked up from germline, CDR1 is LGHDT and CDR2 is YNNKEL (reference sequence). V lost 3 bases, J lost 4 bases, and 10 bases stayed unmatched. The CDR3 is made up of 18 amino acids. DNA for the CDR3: TGTGCCAGCAGCCAGGCTTTTGGGACTAGCGGGGAAGCAGATACGCAGTATTTT. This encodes CASSQAFGTSGEADTQYF.

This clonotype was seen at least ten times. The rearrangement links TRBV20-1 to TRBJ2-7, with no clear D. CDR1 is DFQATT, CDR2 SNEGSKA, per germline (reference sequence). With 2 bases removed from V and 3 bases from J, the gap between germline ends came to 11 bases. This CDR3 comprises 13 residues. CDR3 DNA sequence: TGCAGTGCTAGATCCGGGCCCGACTACGAGCAGTACTTC. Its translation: CSARSGPDYEQYF.

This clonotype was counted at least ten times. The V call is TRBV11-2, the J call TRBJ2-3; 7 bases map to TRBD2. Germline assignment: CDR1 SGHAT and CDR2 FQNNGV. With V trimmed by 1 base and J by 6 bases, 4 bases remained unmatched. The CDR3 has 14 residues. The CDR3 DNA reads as TGTGCCAGCAGCTTAGGGACTAGGCTCGATACGCAGTATTTT. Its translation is CASSLGTRLDTQYF. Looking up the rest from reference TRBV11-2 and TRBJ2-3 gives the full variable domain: EAGVAQSPRYKIIEKRQSVAFWCNPISGHATLYWYQQILGQGPKLLIQFQNNGVVDDSQLPKDRFSAERLKGVDSTLKIQPAKLEDSAVYLCASSLGTRLDTQYFGPGTRLTVL.

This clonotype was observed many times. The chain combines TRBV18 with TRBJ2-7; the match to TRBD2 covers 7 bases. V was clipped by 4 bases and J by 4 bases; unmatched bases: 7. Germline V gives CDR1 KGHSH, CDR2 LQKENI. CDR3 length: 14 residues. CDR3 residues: CASSQGLEAYEQYF. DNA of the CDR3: TGTGCCAGCTCACAAGGACTAGAAGCGTACGAGCAGTACTTC.

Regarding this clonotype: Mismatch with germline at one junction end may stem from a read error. The CDR3 protein is CVSSQEGQGGEQYF. In nucleotides, the CDR3 is TGTGTCAGCAGCCAAGAGGGTCAGGGTGGTGAGCAGTACTTC. This chain uses TRBV3-1 with TRBJ2-7; the D gene could be TRBD1 or TRBD2 (5 bases each). The germline gives CDR1 LGHDT, CDR2 YNNKEL (reference sequence). The length of the CDR3 is 14 residues.

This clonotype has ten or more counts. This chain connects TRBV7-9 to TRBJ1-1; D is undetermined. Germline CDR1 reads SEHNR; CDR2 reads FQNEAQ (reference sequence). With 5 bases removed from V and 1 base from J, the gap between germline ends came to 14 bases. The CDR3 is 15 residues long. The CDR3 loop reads CASSDTGRSNTEAFF. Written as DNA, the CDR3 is TGTGCCAGCAGCGACACCGGACGGTCGAACACTGAAGCTTTCTTT.

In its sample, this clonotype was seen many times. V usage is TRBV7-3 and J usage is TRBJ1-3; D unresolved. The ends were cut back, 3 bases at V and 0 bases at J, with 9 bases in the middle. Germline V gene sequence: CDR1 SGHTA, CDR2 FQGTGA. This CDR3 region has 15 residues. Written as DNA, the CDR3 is TGTGCCAGCAGCTTGTCGCCAGGCTCTGGAAACACCATATATTTT. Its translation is CASSLSPGSGNTIYF. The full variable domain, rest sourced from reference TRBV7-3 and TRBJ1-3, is GAGVSQTPSNKVTEKGKYVELRCDPISGHTALYWYRQSLGQGPEFLIYFQGTGAADDSGLPNDRFFAVRPEGSVSTLKIQRTERGDSAVYLCASSLSPGSGNTIYFGEGSWLTVV.

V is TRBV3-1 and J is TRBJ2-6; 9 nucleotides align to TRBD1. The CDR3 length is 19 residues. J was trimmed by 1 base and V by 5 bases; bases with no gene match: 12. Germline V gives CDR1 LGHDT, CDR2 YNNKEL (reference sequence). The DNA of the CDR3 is TGTGCCAGCAGCTCGCATCCGGGACAGGGTGGGTCTGGGGCCAACGTCCTGACTTTC. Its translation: CASSSHPGQGGSGANVLTF.

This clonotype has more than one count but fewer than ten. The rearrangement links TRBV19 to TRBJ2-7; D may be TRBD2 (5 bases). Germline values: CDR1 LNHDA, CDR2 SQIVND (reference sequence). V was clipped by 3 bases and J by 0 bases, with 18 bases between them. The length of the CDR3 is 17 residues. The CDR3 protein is CASSIMWTPQSSYEQYF. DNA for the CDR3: TGTGCCAGTAGTATTATGTGGACTCCCCAGAGCTCCTACGAGCAGTACTTC.

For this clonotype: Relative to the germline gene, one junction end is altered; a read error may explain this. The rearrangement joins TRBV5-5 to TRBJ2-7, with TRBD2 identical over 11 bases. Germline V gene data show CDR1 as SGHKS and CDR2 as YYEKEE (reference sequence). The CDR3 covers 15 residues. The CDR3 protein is CAGSHTSGSLYEQYF. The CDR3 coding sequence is TGTGCCGGCAGCCACACTAGCGGGAGCCTTTACGAGCAGTACTTC. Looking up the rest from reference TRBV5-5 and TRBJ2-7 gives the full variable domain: DAGVTQSPTHLIKTRGQQVTLRCSPISGHKSVSWYQQVLGQGPQFIFQYYEKEERGRGNFPDRFSARQFPNYSSELNVNALLLGDSALYLCAGSHTSGSLYEQYFGPGTRLTVT.

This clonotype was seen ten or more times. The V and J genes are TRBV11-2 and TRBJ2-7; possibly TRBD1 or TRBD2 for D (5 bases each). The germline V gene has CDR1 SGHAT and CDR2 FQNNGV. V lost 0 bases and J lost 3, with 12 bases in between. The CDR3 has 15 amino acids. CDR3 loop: CASSLEGRAIYEQYF. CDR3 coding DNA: TGTGCCAGCAGCTTAGAGGGACGAGCCATCTACGAGCAGTACTTC.

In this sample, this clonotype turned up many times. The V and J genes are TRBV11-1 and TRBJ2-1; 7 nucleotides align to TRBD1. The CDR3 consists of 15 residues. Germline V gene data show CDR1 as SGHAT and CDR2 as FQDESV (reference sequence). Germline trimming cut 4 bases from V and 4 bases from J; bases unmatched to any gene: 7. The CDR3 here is CASSYPGTAYNEQFF. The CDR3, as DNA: TGTGCCAGCAGCTATCCCGGGACAGCTTACAATGAGCAGTTCTTC.

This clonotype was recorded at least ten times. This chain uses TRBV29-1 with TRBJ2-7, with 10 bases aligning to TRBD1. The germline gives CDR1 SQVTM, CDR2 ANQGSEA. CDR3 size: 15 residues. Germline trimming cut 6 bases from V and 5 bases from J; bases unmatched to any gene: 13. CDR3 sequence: CSVLPWTGGSHEQYF. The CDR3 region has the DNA TGCAGCGTACTACCCTGGACAGGGGGTAGCCACGAGCAGTACTTC.

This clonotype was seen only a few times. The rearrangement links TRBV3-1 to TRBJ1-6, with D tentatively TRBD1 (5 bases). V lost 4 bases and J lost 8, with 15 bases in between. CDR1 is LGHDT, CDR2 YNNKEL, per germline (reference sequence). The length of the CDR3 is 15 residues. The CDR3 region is CASSLDGGIDSPLHF. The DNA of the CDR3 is TGTGCCAGCAGCCTCGATGGGGGGATCGATTCACCCCTCCACTTT.

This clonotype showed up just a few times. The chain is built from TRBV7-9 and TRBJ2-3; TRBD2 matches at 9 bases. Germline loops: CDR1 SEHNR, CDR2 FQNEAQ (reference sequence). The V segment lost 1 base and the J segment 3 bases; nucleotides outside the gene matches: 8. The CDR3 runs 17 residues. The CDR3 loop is CASSLGAVAGETDTQYF. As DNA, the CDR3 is TGTGCCAGCAGCTTAGGTGCGGTAGCGGGAGAGACAGATACGCAGTATTTT. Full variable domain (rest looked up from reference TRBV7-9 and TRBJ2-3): DTGVSQNPRHKITKRGQNVTFRCDPISEHNRLYWYRQTLGQGPEFLTYFQNEAQLEKSRLLSDRFSAERPKGSFSTLEIQRTEQGDSAMYLCASSLGAVAGETDTQYFGPGTRLTVL.

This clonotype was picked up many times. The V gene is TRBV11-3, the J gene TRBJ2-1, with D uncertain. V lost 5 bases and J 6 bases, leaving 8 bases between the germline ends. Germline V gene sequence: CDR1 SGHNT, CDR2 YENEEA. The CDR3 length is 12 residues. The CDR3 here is CASSPSTNEQFF. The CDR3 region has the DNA TGTGCCAGCAGCCCGTCGACCAATGAGCAGTTCTTC.